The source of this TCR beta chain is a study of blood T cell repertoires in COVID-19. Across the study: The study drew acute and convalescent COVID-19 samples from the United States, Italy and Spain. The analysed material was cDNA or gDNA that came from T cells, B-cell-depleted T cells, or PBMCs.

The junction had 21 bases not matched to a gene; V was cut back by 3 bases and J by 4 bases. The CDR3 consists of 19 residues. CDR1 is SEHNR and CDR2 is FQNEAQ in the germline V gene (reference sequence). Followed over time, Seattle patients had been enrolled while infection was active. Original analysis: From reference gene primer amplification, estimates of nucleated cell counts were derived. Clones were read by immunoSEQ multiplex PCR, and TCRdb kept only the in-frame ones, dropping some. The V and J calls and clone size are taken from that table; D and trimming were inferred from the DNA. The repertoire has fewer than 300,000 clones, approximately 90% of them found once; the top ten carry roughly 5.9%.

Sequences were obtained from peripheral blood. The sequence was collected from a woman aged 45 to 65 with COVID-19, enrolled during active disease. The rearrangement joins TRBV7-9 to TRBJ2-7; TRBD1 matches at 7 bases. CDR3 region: CASSFLSGLGTDIVYEQYF. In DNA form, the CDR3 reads TGTGCCAGCAGCTTCCTCTCAGGACTGGGGACAGATATAGTTTACGAGCAGTACTTC.